What follows are 17 T cell receptor beta chains derived from one specimen sequenced in a study of OX40 agonist ivuxolimab in advanced cancers. Profiling relied on immunoSEQ multiplex PCR, and the TCRdb table lists in-frame clones only, not all of them. The table lists roughly 64,000 clones, almost 85% of them singletons. The starting material was CD4+ or CD8+ T cells sorted from blood, obtained in a trial of the OX40 agonist ivuxolimab. The receptors stem from an adult with an advanced solid tumor such as melanoma, head and neck, liver or kidney cancer.

The rearrangement links TRBV10-3 to TRBJ2-2; 14 bases are shared with TRBD2. V lost 8 bases and J lost 0; bases outside the gene matches: 5. Germline lookup yields CDR1 ENHRY and CDR2 SYGVKD. This CDR3 is built from 17 residues. The CDR3 sequence is CAIRGLAGAANTGELFF. CDR3 bases: TGTGCCATCCGGGGACTAGCGGGGGCCGCGAACACCGGGGAGCTGTTTTTT.

The V gene is TRBV4-3, the J gene TRBJ1-2; 8 nucleotides line up with TRBD1. This CDR3 has 17 amino acids. In germline, CDR1 is LGHNA, CDR2 YSLEER. After removal of 1 base from V and 4 bases from J, the junction contained 11 bases not matched to a gene. CDR3 DNA sequence: TGCGCCAGCAGCCAAGGGGTAACCCTTGGACAGGGCTATGGCTACACCTTC. It is translated as CASSQGVTLGQGYGYTF.

The chain combines TRBV7-2 with TRBJ2-3, with D unclear. Germline V gives CDR1 SGHTA, CDR2 FQGNSA. V lost 1 base, J lost 10 bases, and 12 bases lay in between. The length of the CDR3 is 13 residues. As DNA, the CDR3 is TGTGCCAGCAGCTTAGATATCCGGGTGGCGCAGTATTTT. Its translation: CASSLDIRVAQYF. The variable domain in full, completed from reference TRBV7-2 and TRBJ2-3, reads GAGVSQSPSNKVTEKGKDVELRCDPISGHTALYWYRQSLGQGLEFLIYFQGNSAPDKSGLPSDRFSAERTGGSVSTLTIQRTQQEDSAVYLCASSLDIRVAQYFGPGTRLTVL.

The V call is TRBV9, the J call TRBJ2-5; 11 bases match TRBD2. The length of the CDR3 is 17 residues. In germline, CDR1 is SGDLS, CDR2 YYNGEE. V lost 0 bases, J lost 2 bases, and 6 bases stayed unmatched. The CDR3 region is CASSVGLAGGIQETQYF. The CDR3 DNA follows: TGTGCCAGCAGCGTAGGGCTAGCGGGAGGTATTCAAGAGACCCAGTACTTC.

Here the CDR3 DNA reads TGCGCCAGCAGCCAAGGCTCGGGGTATGGCTACACCTTC. It is translated as CASSQGSGYGYTF. The chain employs TRBV4-1 and TRBJ1-2; D remains unclear. Germline V lookup: CDR1 MGHRA, CDR2 YSYEKL. This CDR3 spans 13 amino acids. V lost 1 base to trimming and J lost 5 bases, with 8 bases between them.

The chain is built from TRBV19 and TRBJ2-5; TRBD2 agrees at 12 bases. V dropped 9 bases and J dropped 4; count of bases not matched to a gene: 9. CDR1 is LNHDA and CDR2 is SQIVND in the germline V gene (reference sequence). The CDR3 is made up of 15 amino acids. Here the CDR3 reads CASRSTSGRRETQYF. The CDR3 nucleotides read TGTGCCAGCCGGTCGACTAGCGGGAGACGAGAGACCCAGTACTTC.

The chain combines TRBV30 with TRBJ2-7; 7 bases match TRBD1. This CDR3 is built from 13 residues. Germline-derived CDR1 and CDR2 are GTSNPN and SVGIG (reference sequence). After removal of 3 bases from V and 0 bases from J, the junction contained 2 bases not matched to a gene. Here the CDR3 DNA reads TGTGCCTGGAGCGGACAGGACTCCTACGAGCAGTACTTC. Amino acids: CAWSGQDSYEQYF.

The rearrangement joins TRBV7-2 to TRBJ2-7; the D is unclear. Trimming stripped 3 bases from V and 0 bases from J, with 9 bases between. Germline CDR1 is SGHTA and CDR2 is FQGNSA. The length of the CDR3 is 14 residues. The CDR3 DNA reads TGTGCCAGCAGCTTCTCCCGGAGCTCCTACGAGCAGTACTTC. Translated, it gives CASSFSRSSYEQYF.

The chain carries TRBV7-2 and TRBJ1-1; no reliable D call. The CDR3 runs to 13 residues. Germline CDR1 SGHTA, CDR2 FQGNSA. Trimming removed 5 bases from V and 6 bases from J, with 13 bases in between. The CDR3: CASSQVAGAEAFF. CDR3 nucleotide sequence: TGTGCCAGCAGCCAAGTAGCGGGCGCTGAAGCTTTCTTT.

The V call is TRBV6-6, the J call TRBJ2-7; D is ambiguous. The CDR3 runs to 12 residues. Trimming took 5 bases from V and 7 from J, leaving 12 bases between them. CDR1 and CDR2 from the germline V gene are MNHNY and SVGAGI (reference sequence). CDR3 region: CASSPGNSEQYF. For the CDR3, the DNA is TGTGCCAGCAGTCCTGGGAATTCGGAGCAGTACTTC.

The rearrangement links TRBV30 to TRBJ2-7, with a possible D match to TRBD2 (5 bases). V shed 1 base and J shed 4 bases, with 14 bases lying between them. The CDR3 is 14 residues long. CDR1 is GTSNPN, CDR2 SVGIG, per germline (reference sequence). The CDR3 reads CAWSGEPPRYEQYF. The CDR3, as DNA: TGTGCCTGGAGTGGGGAGCCTCCTAGGTACGAGCAGTACTTC.

The V gene is TRBV11-2, the J gene TRBJ2-1; D gene uncertain. The V gene lost 5 bases and the J gene lost 0 bases, with 14 bases spanning the gap. Germline CDR1 reads SGHAT; CDR2 reads FQNNGV. This CDR3 is built from 16 residues. The CDR3 loop is CASSQRRTSSYNEQFF. The CDR3 nucleotides are TGTGCCAGCAGCCAACGCAGGACGAGCTCCTACAATGAGCAGTTCTTC.

This rearrangement joins TRBV6-6 to TRBJ1-2; no definite D call. Germline CDR1 and CDR2: MNHNY and SVGAGI (reference sequence). The CDR3 spans 11 residues. Trimming removed 0 bases at V and 8 bases at J, with 4 bases between. CDR3 sequence: CASSYSWGYTF. The CDR3 DNA reads as TGTGCCAGCAGTTACTCGTGGGGCTACACCTTC.

This chain joins TRBV18 and TRBJ2-7, with D maybe TRBD1 (5 bases). The V gene lost 3 bases and the J gene lost 3 bases, with 9 bases spanning the gap. The germline V gene encodes CDR1 KGHSH and CDR2 LQKENI. CDR3 length: 13 amino acids. CDR3 DNA sequence: TGTGCCAGCTCACCGAAACAGGTCTACGAGCAGTACTTC. Translating gives CASSPKQVYEQYF.

As to this clone: Other DNA sequences within the sample encode an identical CDR3. The chain carries TRBV6-5 and TRBJ1-1; 8 positions match TRBD1. The CDR3 loop spans 15 amino acids. The V and J ends lost 0 bases and 5 bases, in that order; junction bases with no gene match: 5. Germline assignment: CDR1 MNHEY and CDR2 SVGAGI. CDR3 loop: CASSYSRQGRTEAFF. Written as DNA, the CDR3 is TGTGCCAGCAGTTACTCGCGACAGGGGAGGACTGAAGCTTTCTTT.

V gene TRBV7-8 combines with J gene TRBJ2-7, with a weak D call TRBD1 (6 bases). Trimming cost V 1 base and J 0 bases, with 10 bases left between them. Germline V gives CDR1 SGHVS, CDR2 FQNEAQ. The CDR3 contains 15 residues. As DNA, the CDR3 is TGTGCCAGCAGCTTAGGAGGGGGTCTCTCCTACGAGCAGTACTTC. Its protein is CASSLGGGLSYEQYF.

The rearrangement uses TRBV6-1 and TRBJ2-6, with TRBD1 identical over 7 bases. The CDR3 has 15 amino acids. Unmatched junction bases numbered 3, after V lost 5 bases and J lost 2 bases. Germline V gene sequence: CDR1 MNHNS, CDR2 SASEGT. CDR3 loop: CASSITGAGANVLTF. DNA of the CDR3: TGTGCCAGCAGTATAACAGGGGCTGGGGCCAACGTCCTGACTTTC.